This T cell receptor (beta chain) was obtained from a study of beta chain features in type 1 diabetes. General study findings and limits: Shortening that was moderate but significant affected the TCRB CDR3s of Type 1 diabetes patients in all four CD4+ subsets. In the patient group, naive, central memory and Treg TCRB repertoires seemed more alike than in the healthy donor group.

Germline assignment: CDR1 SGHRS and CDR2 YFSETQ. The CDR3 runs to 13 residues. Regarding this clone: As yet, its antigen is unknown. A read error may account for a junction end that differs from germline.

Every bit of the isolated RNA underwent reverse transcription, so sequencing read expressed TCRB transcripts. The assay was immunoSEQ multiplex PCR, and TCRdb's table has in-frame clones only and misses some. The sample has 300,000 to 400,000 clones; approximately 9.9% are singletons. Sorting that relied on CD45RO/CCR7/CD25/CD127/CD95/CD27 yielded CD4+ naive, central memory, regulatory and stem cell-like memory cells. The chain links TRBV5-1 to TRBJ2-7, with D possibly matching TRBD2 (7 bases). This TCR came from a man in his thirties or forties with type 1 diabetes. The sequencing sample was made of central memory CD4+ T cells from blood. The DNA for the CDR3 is TGCGCCAGCAGTTTGGTCGGGGGGCACGAGCAGTACTTC. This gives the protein CASSLVGGHEQYF.